This T cell receptor beta chain is from a study of cytomegalovirus exposure and HLA in healthy donors. Whole-study results and caveats: TCR beta chain V- and J-gene trimming was linked, in a later analysis, to a missense variant in DCLRE1C.

This clone was detected only once. What it binds is unknown. Germline V gene lookup returns CDR1 SGHRS and CDR2 YFSETQ. V shed 0 bases and J 5 bases; nucleotides not matched to a gene: 7. The CDR3 is 16 amino acids. PCR used 60 Vbeta primers and 13 Jbeta primers. Data came from immunoSEQ multiplex PCR; TCRdb stores just in-frame clones and leaves some out. The sample shows under 200,000 clones, about three quarters of them seen only once. Material for sequencing was PBMCs. This chain joins TRBV5-1 and TRBJ2-5, with 10 bases identical to TRBD2. The origin of this receptor is a woman in her 40s in good health and CMV-seropositive. The CDR3 reads CASSLGASGSSETQYF. The CDR3 DNA reads TGCGCCAGCAGCTTGGGAGCTAGCGGGAGTTCGGAGACCCAGTACTTC.